This is a list of T cell receptor beta chains from one sample in a study of T cell repertoires in cytomegalovirus infection. These receptors are not linked to any known antigen. TCRdb called the reads again in MiXCR, with one record for every CDR3 protein. The top ten hold roughly 70% of the sample, which has about 60,000 distinct CDR3 sequences, approximately 36% seen once. The sample consisted of PBMCs, sequenced either directly or after in vitro stimulation (not recorded which). Source of these receptors: a human donor in good health (CMV status not recorded). Some clones in this sample may be carry-over from other donors' samples. Both conserved end residues are part of each CDR3. D genes are given only for firm matches. Size tells how often a clone was seen (once, few, many) or the class of an expanded clone, and some rows leave it out.

j_call v_call d_call clone_size cdr3_nt cdr3_aa
TRBJ2-5 TRBV12-3/TRBV12-4 TRBD2 many TGTGCCAGCAGTTTAATGGCGGGGGGACAAGAGACCCAGTACTTC CASSLMAGGQETQYF
TRBJ2-4 TRBV20-1 . few TGCAGTGCTCCCGACAGCCTAAAAAACATTCAGTACTTC CSAPDSLKNIQYF
TRBJ2-5 TRBV5-6 . . TGTGCCAGCAACAGCGGAGAGACCCAGTACTTC CASNSGETQYF
TRBJ1-5 TRBV6-1 TRBD1 few TGTGCCAGCTCGGGACAGATCACCCAGCCCCAGCATTTT CASSGQITQPQHF
TRBJ2-3 TRBV6-5 . few TGTGCCAGCAGGACTAGGGCTAGCACAGATACGCAGTATTTT CASRTRASTDTQYF
TRBJ1-2 TRBV29-1 . once TGCAGCGTTTGGGGGGGGTGGATTCTGAATGGCTACACCTTC CSVWGGWILNGYTF
TRBJ1-1 TRBV6-6 . once TGTGCCAGCAAAACAGGACCAAGCACTGAAGCTTTCTTT CASKTGPSTEAFF
TRBJ2-6 TRBV10-3 TRBD1 . TGTGCCATCAGACCGGGACAGGGGGCGAGCGGGGCCAACGTCCTGACTTTC CAIRPGQGASGANVLTF
TRBJ1-2 TRBV4-2 TRBD1 . TGTGCCAGCAGCCAACCTGGACAGGGAAGCTATGGCTACACCTTC CASSQPGQGSYGYTF
TRBJ1-1 TRBV11-2 . many TGTGCCAGCAGCTTTTATGGACCCTCTGGATATTTCTTT CASSFYGPSGYFF
TRBJ2-7 TRBV20-1 TRBD2 . TGCAGTGCTCCTAGCGGGAGCTCCTACGAGCAGTACTTC CSAPSGSSYEQYF
TRBJ1-1 TRBV6-5 . . TGTGCCAGCAGTTACAGGGGCAGTCACACTGAAGCTTTCTTT CASSYRGSHTEAFF
TRBJ1-5 TRBV12-3/TRBV12-4 . . TGTGCCAGCAGTGACAGATCTCAGCCCCAGCATTTT CASSDRSQPQHF
TRBJ2-1 TRBV12-3/TRBV12-4 . . TGTGCCAGCAGTCAACGCTCGGGGGGCCCCTACAATGAGCAGTTCTTC CASSQRSGGPYNEQFF
TRBJ2-1 TRBV10-3 TRBD2 few TGTGCCATCAGTGTGGCTAGCGGGATCAATGAGCAGTTCTTC CAISVASGINEQFF
TRBJ2-7 TRBV5-6 . many TGTGCCAGCAGCCGATGGAACGGGGGAGCCATTTCCGAGCAGTACTTC CASSRWNGGAISEQYF
TRBJ2-1 TRBV7-6 TRBD1 few TGTGCCAGCAGCTTATTCAGGGGGCCTGAGCAGTTCTTC CASSLFRGPEQFF
TRBJ2-7 TRBV4-1 TRBD2 . TGCGCCAGCAGCCACGGGGCTAGCGGGGGGCAGAGCTCCTACGAGCAGTACTTC CASSHGASGGQSSYEQYF
TRBJ1-5 TRBV2 . few TGTGCCAGCAGTGTATCGGCTCAGCCCCAGCATTTT CASSVSAQPQHF
TRBJ2-3 TRBV4-2 . . TGTGCCAGCAGCCAAGCAAGGTCTAGCGTGGATACGCAGTATTTT CASSQARSSVDTQYF
TRBJ2-3 TRBV20-1 TRBD2 . TGCAGTGCCAGCGGGAGTAGCACAGATACGCAGTATTTT CSASGSSTDTQYF
TRBJ2-5 TRBV6-2/TRBV6-3 TRBD2 few TGTGCCAGCAGCACCGGGACTAGCTTCCAAGAGACCCAGTACTTC CASSTGTSFQETQYF
TRBJ2-7 TRBV7-6 . . TGTGTCAGCAGCCCTAGAACAGGGAGCGAGCAGTACTTC CVSSPRTGSEQYF
TRBJ1-1 TRBV6-6 . once TGTGCCAGCAGTTACGAGGCGCGAGCTTTCTTT CASSYEARAFF
TRBJ1-1 TRBV4-1 . . TGCGCCAGCAGCCAACGGGACCTCAGTGAAGCTTTCTTT CASSQRDLSEAFF
TRBJ1-1 TRBV12-5 TRBD1 . TGTCCTAGTGGTTTGGCCGTACGTGGGACAGAGGTGCGGTCGTTTAGGAACACTGAAGCTTTCTTT CPSGLAVRGTEVRSFRNTEAFF
TRBJ2-7 TRBV7-9 . . TGTGCCAGCAGCTCCAACTACAGGGACTACGAGCAGTACTTC CASSSNYRDYEQYF
TRBJ2-7 TRBV7-9 . few TGTGCCAGCAGCCCACCGGGACTCCAGGTCGAGCAGTACTTC CASSPPGLQVEQYF
TRBJ2-1 TRBV7-2 TRBD1 . TGTGCCAGCAGCTGGACAGGGCACAATGAGCAGTTCTTC CASSWTGHNEQFF
TRBJ2-1 TRBV20-1 . . TGCAGTGCTAGAGATCCGGGCTGGGGCAATGAGCAGTTCTTC CSARDPGWGNEQFF